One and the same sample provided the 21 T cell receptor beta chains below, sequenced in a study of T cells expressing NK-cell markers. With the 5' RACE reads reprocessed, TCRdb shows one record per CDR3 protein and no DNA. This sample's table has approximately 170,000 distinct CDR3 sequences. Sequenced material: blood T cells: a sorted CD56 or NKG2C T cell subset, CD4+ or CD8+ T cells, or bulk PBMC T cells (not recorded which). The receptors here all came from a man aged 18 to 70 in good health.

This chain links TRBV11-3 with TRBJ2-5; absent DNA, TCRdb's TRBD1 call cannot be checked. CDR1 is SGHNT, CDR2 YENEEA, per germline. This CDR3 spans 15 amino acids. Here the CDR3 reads CASSFGEWGVETQYF.

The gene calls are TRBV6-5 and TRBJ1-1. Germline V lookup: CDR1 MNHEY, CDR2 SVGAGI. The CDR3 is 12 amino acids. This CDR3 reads CASGEGVLEAFF.

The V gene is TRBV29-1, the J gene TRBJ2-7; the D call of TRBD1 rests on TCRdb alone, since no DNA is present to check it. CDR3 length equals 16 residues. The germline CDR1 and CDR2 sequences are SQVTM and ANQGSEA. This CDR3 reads CSVLGRVGQGRHEQYF.

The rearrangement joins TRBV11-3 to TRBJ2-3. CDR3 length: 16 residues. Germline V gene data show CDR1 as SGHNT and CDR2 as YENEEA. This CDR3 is CASSLGGSSNTDTQYF.

The CDR3 is CSASDSAVGGYTF. The chain links TRBV20-1 to TRBJ1-2; TCRdb gives TRBD1 as the D gene, but with no DNA this cannot be confirmed. The CDR3 is made up of 13 amino acids. From germline, CDR1 is DFQATT and CDR2 SNEGSKA (reference sequence).

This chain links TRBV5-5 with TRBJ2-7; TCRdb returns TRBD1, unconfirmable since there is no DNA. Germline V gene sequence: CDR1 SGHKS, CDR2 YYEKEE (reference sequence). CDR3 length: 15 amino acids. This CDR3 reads CASSMGQSVGYEQYF.

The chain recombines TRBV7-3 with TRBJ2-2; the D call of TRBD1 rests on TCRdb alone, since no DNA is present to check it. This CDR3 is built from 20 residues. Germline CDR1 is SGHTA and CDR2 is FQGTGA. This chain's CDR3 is CASSLFGLGATTTNTGELFF.

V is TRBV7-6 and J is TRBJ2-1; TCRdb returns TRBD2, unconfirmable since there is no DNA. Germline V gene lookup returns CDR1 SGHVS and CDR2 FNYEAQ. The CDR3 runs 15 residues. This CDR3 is CASSLGQSGYNEQFF.

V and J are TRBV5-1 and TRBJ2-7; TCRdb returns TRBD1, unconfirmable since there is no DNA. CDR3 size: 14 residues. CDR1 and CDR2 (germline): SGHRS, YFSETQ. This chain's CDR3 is CASSWTGQAYEQYF.

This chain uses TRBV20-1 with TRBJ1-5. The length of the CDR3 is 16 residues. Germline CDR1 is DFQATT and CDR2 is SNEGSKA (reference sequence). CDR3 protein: CSARDCIWISNQPQHF.

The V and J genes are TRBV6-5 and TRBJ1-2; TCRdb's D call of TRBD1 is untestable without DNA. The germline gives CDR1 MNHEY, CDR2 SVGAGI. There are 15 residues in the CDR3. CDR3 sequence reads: CASSSTGGSDYGYTF.

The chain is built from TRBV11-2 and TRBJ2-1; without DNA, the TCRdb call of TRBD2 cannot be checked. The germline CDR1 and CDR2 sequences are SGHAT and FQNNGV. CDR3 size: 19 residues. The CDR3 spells CASSPPGGSRKSSYNEQFF.

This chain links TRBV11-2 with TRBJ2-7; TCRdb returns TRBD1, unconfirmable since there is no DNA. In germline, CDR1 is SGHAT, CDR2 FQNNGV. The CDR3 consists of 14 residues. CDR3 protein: CASSFNAGEFEQYF.

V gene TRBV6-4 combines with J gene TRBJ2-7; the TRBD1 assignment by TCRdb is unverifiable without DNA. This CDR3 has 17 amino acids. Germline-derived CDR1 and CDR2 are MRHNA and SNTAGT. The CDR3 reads CASSDPSGGGEAYEQYF.

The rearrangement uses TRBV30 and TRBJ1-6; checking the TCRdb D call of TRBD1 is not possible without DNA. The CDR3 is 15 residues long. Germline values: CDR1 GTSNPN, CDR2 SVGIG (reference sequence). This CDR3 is CAWRGRGQDSSPLHF.

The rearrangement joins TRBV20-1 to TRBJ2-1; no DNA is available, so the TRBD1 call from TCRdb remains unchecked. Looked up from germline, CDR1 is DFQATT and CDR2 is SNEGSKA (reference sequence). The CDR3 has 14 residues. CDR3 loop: CSAPGTISYNEQFF.

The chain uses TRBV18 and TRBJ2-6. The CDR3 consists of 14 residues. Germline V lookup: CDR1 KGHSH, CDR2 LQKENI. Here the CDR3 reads CASSRSGGANVLTF.

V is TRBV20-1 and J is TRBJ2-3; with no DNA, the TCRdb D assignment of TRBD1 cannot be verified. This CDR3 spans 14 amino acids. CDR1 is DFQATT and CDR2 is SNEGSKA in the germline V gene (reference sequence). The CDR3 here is CSAETGEWTDTQYF.

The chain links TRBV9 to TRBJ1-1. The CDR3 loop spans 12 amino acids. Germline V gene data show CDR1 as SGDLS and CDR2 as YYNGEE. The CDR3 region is CASSVGSGEAFF. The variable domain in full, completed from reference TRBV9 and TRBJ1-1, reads DSGVTQTPKHLITATGQRVTLRCSPRSGDLSVYWYQQSLDQGLQFLIQYYNGEERAKGNILERFSAQQFPDLHSELNLSSLELGDSALYFCASSVGSGEAFFGQGTRLTVV.

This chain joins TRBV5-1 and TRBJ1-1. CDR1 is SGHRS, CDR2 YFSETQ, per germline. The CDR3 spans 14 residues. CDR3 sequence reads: CASSLGWGSTEAFF. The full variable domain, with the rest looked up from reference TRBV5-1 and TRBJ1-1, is KAGVTQTPRYLIKTRGQQVTLSCSPISGHRSVSWYQQTPGQGLQFLFEYFSETQRNKGNFPGRFSGRQFSNSRSEMNVSTLELGDSALYLCASSLGWGSTEAFFGQGTRLTVV.

The CDR3: CASSFGGNEKLFF. The chain links TRBV5-6 to TRBJ1-4. The germline CDR1 and CDR2 sequences are SGHDT and YYEEEE. This CDR3 is 13 amino acids long.